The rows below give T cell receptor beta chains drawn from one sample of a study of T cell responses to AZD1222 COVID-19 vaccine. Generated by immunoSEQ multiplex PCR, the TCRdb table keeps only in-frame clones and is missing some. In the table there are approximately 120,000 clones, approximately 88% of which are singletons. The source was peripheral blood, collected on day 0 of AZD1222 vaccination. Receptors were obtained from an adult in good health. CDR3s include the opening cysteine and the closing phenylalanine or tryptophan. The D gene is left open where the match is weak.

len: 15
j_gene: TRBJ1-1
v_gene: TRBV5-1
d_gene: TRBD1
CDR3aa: CASSSTTGATAEAFF
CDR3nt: TGCGCCAGCAGCAGCACAACAGGGGCGACAGCTGAAGCTTTCTTT

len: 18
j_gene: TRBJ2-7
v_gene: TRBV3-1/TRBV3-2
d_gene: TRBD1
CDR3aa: CASSQDLRGPQGPYEQYF
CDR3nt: TGTGCCAGCAGCCAAGATCTGAGAGGACCACAGGGGCCCTACGAGCAGTACTTC

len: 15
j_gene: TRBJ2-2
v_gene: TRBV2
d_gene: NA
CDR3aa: CASSSRRRNTGELFF
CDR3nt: TGTGCCAGCTCCAGTCGACGGAGAAACACCGGGGAGCTGTTTTTT

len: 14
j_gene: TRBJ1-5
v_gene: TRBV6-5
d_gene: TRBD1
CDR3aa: CASCSPGGFQPQHF
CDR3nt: TGTGCCAGCTGCTCACCAGGGGGGTTTCAGCCCCAGCATTTT

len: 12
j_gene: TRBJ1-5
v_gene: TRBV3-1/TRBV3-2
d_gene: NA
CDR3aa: CASSQGGRAQHF
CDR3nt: TGTGCCAGCAGCCAGGGAGGACGGGCCCAGCATTTT

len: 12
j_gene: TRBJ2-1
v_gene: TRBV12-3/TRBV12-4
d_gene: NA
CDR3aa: CASSLLTREQFF
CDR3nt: TGTGCCAGCAGTTTATTGACCAGGGAGCAGTTCTTC

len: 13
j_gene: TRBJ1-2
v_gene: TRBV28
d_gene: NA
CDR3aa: CATEKTGTHGYTF
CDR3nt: TGTGCCACCGAGAAAACCGGGACCCATGGCTACACCTTC

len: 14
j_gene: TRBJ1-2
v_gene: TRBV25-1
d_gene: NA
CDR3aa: CATKRQGRNYGYTF
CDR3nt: TGTGCCACCAAGCGGCAGGGGAGGAACTATGGCTACACCTTC

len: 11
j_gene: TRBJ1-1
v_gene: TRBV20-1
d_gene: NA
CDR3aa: CSAREDGEAFF
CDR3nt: TGCAGTGCTAGGGAAGACGGTGAAGCTTTCTTT

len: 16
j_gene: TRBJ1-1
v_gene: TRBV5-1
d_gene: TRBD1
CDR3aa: CASSFGTGGSNTEAFF
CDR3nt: TGCGCCAGCAGCTTTGGGACAGGGGGTTCAAACACTGAAGCTTTCTTT

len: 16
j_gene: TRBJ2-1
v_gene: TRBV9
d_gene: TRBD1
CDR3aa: CASSVVKTGAYNEQFF
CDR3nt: TGTGCCAGCAGCGTAGTGAAGACAGGGGCGTACAATGAGCAGTTCTTC

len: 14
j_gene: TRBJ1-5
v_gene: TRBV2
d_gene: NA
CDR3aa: CASSPRAGVSPQHF
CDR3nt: TGTGCCAGCAGTCCCCGGGCAGGGGTGTCGCCCCAGCATTTT

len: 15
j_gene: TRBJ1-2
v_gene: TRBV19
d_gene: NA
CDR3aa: CASSYAPSANYGYTF
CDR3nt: TGTGCCAGTAGCTACGCGCCCTCGGCTAACTATGGCTACACCTTC

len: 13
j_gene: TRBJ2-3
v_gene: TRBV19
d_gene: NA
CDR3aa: CASSMDNTDTQYF
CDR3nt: TGTGCCAGTAGTATGGATAACACAGATACGCAGTATTTT

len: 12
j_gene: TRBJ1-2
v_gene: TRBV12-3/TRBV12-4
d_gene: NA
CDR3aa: CASSLLGLGYTF
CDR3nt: TGTGCCAGCAGTTTGTTGGGGCTGGGCTACACCTTC

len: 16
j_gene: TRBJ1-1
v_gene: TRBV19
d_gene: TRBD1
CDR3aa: CASSLPAGTAGPEAFF
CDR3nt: TGTGCCAGTAGTCTCCCGGCCGGGACAGCGGGCCCTGAAGCTTTCTTT

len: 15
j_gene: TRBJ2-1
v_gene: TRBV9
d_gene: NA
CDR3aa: CASSVGPAAGDEQFF
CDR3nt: TGTGCCAGCAGCGTAGGGCCAGCCGCCGGAGATGAGCAGTTCTTC

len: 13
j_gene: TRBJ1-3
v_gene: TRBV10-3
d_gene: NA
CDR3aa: CAISGLSGNTIYF
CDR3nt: TGTGCCATCAGTGGCCTGTCTGGAAACACCATATATTTT

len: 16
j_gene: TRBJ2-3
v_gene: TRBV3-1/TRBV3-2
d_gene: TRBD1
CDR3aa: CASSQWDRSSTDTQYF
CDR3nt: TGTGCCAGCAGCCAATGGGACAGATCGAGCACAGATACGCAGTATTTT

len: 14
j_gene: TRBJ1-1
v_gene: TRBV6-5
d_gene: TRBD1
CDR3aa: CASSLGQGRNEAFF
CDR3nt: TGTGCCAGCAGTTTGGGACAGGGAAGGAATGAAGCTTTCTTT

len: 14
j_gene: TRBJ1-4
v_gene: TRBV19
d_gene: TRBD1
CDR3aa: CASTDRGRNEKLFF
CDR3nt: TGTGCCAGTACCGACAGGGGGAGGAATGAAAAACTGTTTTTT

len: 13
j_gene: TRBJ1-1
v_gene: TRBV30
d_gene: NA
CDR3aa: CAWSGLRATEAFF
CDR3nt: TGTGCCTGGAGTGGACTGAGGGCCACTGAAGCTTTCTTT

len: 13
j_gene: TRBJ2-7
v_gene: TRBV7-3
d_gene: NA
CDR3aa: CASSLGRAYEQYF
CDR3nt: TGTGCCAGCAGCTTAGGGCGTGCCTACGAGCAGTACTTC

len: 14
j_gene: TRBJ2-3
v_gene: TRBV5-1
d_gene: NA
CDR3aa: CASSLGRDTDTQYF
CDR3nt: TGCGCCAGCAGCTTGGGCAGGGACACAGATACGCAGTATTTT

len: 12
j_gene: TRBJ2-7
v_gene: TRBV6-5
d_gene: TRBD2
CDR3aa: CASTRGEGEQYF
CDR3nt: TGTGCCAGCACTCGGGGGGAGGGCGAGCAGTACTTC

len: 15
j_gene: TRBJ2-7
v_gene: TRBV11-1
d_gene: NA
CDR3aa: CASSLQVQPSYEQYF
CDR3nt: TGTGCCAGCAGCCTACAAGTCCAACCTTCCTACGAGCAGTACTTC

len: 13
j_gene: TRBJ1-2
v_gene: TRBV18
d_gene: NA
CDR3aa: CASSQGTNYGYTF
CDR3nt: TGTGCCAGCTCACAGGGGACTAACTATGGCTACACCTTC

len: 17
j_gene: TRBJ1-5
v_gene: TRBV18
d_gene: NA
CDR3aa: CASSPIGGGRLHQPQHF
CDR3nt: TGTGCCAGCTCACCAATAGGCGGGGGGCGCCTTCATCAGCCCCAGCATTTT